This record looks at one TCR beta chain sequence and its context. Its antigen is undetermined. TCRdb passed the multiplex PCR reads through MiXCR, listing each CDR3 protein once. The repertoire consists of 500 or so distinct CDR3 sequences, with approximately 5.3% occurring once and the leading ten covering 15% to 20%. Study-level findings and limits: Tumor memory CD4+ T cell TCR gene usage was found to cluster with blood and lymph node memory CD4+ cells and with lymph node naive CD4+ cells. Greatest tumor Treg TCR overlap was with tumor naive CD4+ cells.

Tregs were sorted as CD4+CD25+CD127-/low cells. The TCR was taken from a female donor with breast cancer. The sequenced material came from Tregs sorted from blood.

CDR3 region: CASSLEGYTF. Here the CDR3 DNA reads TGTGCCAGCAGTCTTGAGGGCTACACCTTC. The chain uses TRBV12-3 or TRBV12-4 and TRBJ1-2; D is ambiguous. CDR3 length: 10 amino acids. The V end lost 5 bases, the J end lost 8 bases, and 6 bases lay between the germline ends.